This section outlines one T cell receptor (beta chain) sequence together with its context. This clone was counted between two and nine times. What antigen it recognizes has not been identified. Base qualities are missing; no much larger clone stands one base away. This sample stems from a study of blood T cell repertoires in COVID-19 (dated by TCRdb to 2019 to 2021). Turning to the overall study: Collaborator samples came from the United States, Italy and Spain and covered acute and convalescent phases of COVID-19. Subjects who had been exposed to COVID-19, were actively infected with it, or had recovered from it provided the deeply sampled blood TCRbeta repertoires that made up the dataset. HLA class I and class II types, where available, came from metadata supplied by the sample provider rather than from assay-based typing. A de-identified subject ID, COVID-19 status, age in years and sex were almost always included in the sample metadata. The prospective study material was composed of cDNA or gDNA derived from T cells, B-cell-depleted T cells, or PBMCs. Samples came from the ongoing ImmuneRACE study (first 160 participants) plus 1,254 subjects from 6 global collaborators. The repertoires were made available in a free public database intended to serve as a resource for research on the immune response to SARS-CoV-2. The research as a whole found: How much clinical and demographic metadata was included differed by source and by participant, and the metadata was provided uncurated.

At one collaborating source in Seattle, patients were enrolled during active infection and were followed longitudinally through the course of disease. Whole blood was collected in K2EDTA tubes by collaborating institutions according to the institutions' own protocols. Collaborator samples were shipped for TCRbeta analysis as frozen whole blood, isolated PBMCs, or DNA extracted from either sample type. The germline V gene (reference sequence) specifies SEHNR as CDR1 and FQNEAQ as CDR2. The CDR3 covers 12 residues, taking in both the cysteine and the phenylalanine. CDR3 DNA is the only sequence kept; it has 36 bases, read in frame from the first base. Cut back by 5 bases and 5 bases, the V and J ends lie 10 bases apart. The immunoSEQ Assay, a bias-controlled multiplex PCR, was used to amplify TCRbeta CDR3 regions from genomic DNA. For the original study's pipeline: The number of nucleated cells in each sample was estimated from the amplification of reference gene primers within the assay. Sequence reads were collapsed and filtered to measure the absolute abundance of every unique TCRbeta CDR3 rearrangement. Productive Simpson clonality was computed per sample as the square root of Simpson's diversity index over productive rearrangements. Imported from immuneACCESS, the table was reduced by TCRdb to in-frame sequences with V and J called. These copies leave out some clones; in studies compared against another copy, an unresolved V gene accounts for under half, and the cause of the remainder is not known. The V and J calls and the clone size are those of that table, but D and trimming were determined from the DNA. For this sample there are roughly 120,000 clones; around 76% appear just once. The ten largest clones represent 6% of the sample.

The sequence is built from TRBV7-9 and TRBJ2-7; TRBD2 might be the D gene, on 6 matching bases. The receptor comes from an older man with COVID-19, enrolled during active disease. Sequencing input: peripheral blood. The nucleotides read TGTGCCAGCAGCATCACTAGCCACGAGCAGTACTTC. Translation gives CASSITSHEQYF.